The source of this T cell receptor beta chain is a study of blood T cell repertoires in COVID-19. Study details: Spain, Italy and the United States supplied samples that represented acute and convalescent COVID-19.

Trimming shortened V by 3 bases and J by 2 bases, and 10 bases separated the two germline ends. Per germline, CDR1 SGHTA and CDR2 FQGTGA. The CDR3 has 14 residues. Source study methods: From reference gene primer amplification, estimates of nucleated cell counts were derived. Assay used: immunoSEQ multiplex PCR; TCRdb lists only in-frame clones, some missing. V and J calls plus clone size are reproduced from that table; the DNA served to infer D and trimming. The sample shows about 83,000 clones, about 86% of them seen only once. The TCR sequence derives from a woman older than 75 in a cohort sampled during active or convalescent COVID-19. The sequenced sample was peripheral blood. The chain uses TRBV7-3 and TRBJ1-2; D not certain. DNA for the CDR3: TGTGCCAGCAGCTTCCGGACGGGGAACTATGGCTACACCTTC. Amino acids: CASSFRTGNYGYTF.